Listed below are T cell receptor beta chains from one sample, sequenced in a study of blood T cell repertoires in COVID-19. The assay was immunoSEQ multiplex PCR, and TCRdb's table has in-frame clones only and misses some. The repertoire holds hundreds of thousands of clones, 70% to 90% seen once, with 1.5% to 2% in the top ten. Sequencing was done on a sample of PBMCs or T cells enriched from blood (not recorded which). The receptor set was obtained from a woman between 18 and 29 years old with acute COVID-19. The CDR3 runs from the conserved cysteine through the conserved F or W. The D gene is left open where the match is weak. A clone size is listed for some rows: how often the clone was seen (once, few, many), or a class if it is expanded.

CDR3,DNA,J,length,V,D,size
CASSLFSDSSYEQYF,TGTGCCAGCTCACTTTTTTCAGACAGCTCCTACGAGCAGTACTTC,TRBJ2-7,15,TRBV18,.,.
CASSQDLLAGDPFF,TGTGCCAGCAGCCAAGATCTACTAGCGGGGGATCCGTTTTTT,TRBJ2-2,14,TRBV3-1/TRBV3-2,TRBD2,.
CAWSLQGGSADTQYF,TGTGCCTGGTCTCTACAGGGTGGATCCGCAGATACGCAGTATTTT,TRBJ2-3,15,TRBV30,.,once
CASSDRVNEQFF,TGTGCCAGCAGTGACAGGGTTAATGAGCAGTTCTTC,TRBJ2-1,12,TRBV6-2/TRBV6-3,TRBD1,.
CASSLTQGARETQYF,TGTGCTAGCAGCTTAACCCAGGGGGCACGGGAGACCCAGTACTTC,TRBJ2-5,15,TRBV7-7,TRBD1,.
CASTSGGSGANVLTF,TGTGCCAGCACCTCAGGGGGGTCTGGGGCCAACGTCCTGACTTTC,TRBJ2-6,15,TRBV7-8,.,.
CASSLTSETQYF,TGTGCCAGCAGTTTGACATCAGAGACCCAGTACTTC,TRBJ2-5,12,TRBV6-2/TRBV6-3,.,.
CASSIVGRLNEQFF,TGTGCCAGTAGTATAGTAGGCAGGTTGAATGAGCAGTTCTTC,TRBJ2-1,14,TRBV19,.,once
CASSEPGGNTIYF,TGCGCCAGCAGTGAGCCGGGGGGAAACACCATATATTTT,TRBJ1-3,13,TRBV10-1,.,.
CASKGLAGNEQFF,TGTGCCAGCAAAGGACTAGCGGGGAATGAGCAGTTCTTC,TRBJ2-1,13,TRBV6-5,TRBD2,.
CASRPAGGLVQPQHF,TGTGCCAGCAGGCCAGCAGGGGGCCTGGTTCAGCCCCAGCATTTT,TRBJ1-5,15,TRBV7-2,TRBD1,.
CASSIGVAGEQYF,TGTGCCAGCAGCATCGGGGTCGCGGGCGAGCAGTACTTC,TRBJ2-7,13,TRBV11-2,.,.
CASSLYGFRLTDTQYF,TGTGCCAGCAGCCTTTATGGGTTTCGACTCACAGATACGCAGTATTTT,TRBJ2-3,16,TRBV5-4,.,.
CASSPPLAGAADEQFF,TGCGCCAGCAGCCCACCACTAGCGGGAGCTGCCGATGAGCAGTTCTTC,TRBJ2-1,16,TRBV5-1,TRBD2,.
CARDGGGSTEAFF,TGTGCCAGGGACGGAGGAGGGAGCACTGAAGCTTTCTTT,TRBJ1-1,13,TRBV6-5,.,once
CASSHQAVGPDTQYF,TGCGCCAGCAGCCATCAAGCGGTGGGTCCAGATACGCAGTATTTT,TRBJ2-3,15,TRBV4-3,.,.
CASSVEGGGADTQYF,TGTGCCAGCAGCGTAGAAGGGGGCGGGGCAGATACGCAGTATTTT,TRBJ2-3,15,TRBV9,.,.
CASSLWDSNEAFF,TGTGCCAGCAGCTTGTGGGACAGCAATGAAGCTTTCTTT,TRBJ1-1,13,TRBV5-4,TRBD1,.
CASSIVTGTEAFF,TGTGCCAGTAGTATAGTAACGGGAACTGAAGCTTTCTTT,TRBJ1-1,13,TRBV19,.,.
CASSFSGQGKVGNEQFF,TGTGCCAGCAGTTTTTCGGGACAGGGCAAGGTGGGCAATGAGCAGTTCTTC,TRBJ2-1,17,TRBV2,TRBD1,.
CASSFGDRLGDEAFF,TGTGCCAGCAGTTTCGGAGACAGGCTCGGAGATGAAGCTTTCTTT,TRBJ1-1,15,TRBV28,.,.
CASSVETSGGAVSTDTQYF,TGTGCCAGCAGCGTTGAGACTAGCGGGGGGGCTGTGAGCACAGATACGCAGTATTTT,TRBJ2-3,19,TRBV9,TRBD2,.
CAISGSGQGGSPLHF,TGTGCCATCAGTGGATCTGGACAGGGGGGTTCACCCCTCCACTTT,TRBJ1-6,15,TRBV10-3,TRBD1,.
CASSFGGTIYF,TGTGCCAGCAGCTTTGGGGGGACCATATATTTT,TRBJ1-3,11,TRBV5-6,.,few
CASSDRSPLHF,TGCGCCAGCAGTGATCGGTCACCCCTCCACTTT,TRBJ1-6,11,TRBV10-2,.,.
CSVERETDTQYF,TGCAGCGTTGAGCGGGAGACAGATACGCAGTATTTT,TRBJ2-3,12,TRBV29-1,TRBD2,.
CASQAGASYEQYF,TGTGCCAGCCAAGCGGGAGCCTCCTACGAGCAGTACTTC,TRBJ2-7,13,TRBV12-3/TRBV12-4,TRBD2,.
CASSRDSISNQPQHF,TGTGCCAGCAGCCGGGACAGCATTAGCAATCAGCCCCAGCATTTT,TRBJ1-5,15,TRBV27,TRBD1,few
CASSIRGRDPTQYF,TGTGCCAGCAGCATCAGGGGGCGCGACCCGACCCAGTACTTC,TRBJ2-5,14,TRBV7-9,TRBD1,.
CASSVASAYNEQFF,TGTGCCAGCAGCGTAGCTAGCGCCTACAATGAGCAGTTCTTC,TRBJ2-1,14,TRBV9,.,.
CASSPVGEGFNTGELFF,TGTGCCAGCAGCCCCGTGGGCGAGGGCTTCAACACCGGGGAGCTGTTTTTT,TRBJ2-2,17,TRBV5-4,.,.
CATGLGAYNEQFF,TGTGCCACCGGACTAGGGGCCTACAATGAGCAGTTCTTC,TRBJ2-1,13,TRBV27,TRBD2,.
CASSSDLEQFF,TGTGCCAGCAGCTCGGACTTGGAGCAGTTCTTC,TRBJ2-1,11,TRBV7-9,.,.
CASSLPRGRTGDGYTF,TGTGCCAGCAGTTTGCCTCGTGGGAGGACAGGGGATGGCTACACCTTC,TRBJ1-2,16,TRBV28,TRBD1,.
CASSPIIGEKLFF,TGCGCCAGCAGCCCAATCATCGGTGAAAAACTGTTTTTT,TRBJ1-4,13,TRBV10-1,.,.
CASSQGTGGNQPQHF,TGCGCCAGCAGCCAAGGAACGGGGGGCAATCAGCCCCAGCATTTT,TRBJ1-5,15,TRBV5-1,.,.
CASSPRGDFGYTF,TGTGCCAGTAGCCCAAGAGGGGACTTTGGCTACACCTTC,TRBJ1-2,13,TRBV19,.,.
CASSLRGNSNQPQHF,TGTGCCAGCAGCTTACGGGGTAATAGCAATCAGCCCCAGCATTTT,TRBJ1-5,15,TRBV11-2,.,once
CASSLVPGGGVTQYF,TGTGCCAGCAGCTTAGTCCCGGGGGGCGGCGTGACCCAGTACTTC,TRBJ2-5,15,TRBV11-2,.,.
CATRAPGTGGTGELFF,TGTGCCACCAGGGCCCCCGGGACAGGGGGCACCGGGGAGCTGTTTTTT,TRBJ2-2,16,TRBV24-1,TRBD1,.
CASSSPQGISNQPQHF,TGTGCCAGCAGTTCCCCCCAGGGGATTAGCAATCAGCCCCAGCATTTT,TRBJ1-5,16,TRBV28,.,.